The 13 T cell receptor beta chains reported below all come from one sample, sequenced in a study of brain metastases from non-small cell lung cancer. The table came from immunoSEQ multiplex PCR; TCRdb's copy has only in-frame clones and leaves some out. Of 2,800 or so clones listed, around four fifths were seen once; the top ten hold roughly a sixth. Sequencing input: primary lung tumor tissue. The receptors originated from a donor aged 40 or older with non-small cell lung cancer.

The rearrangement links TRBV4-3 to TRBJ2-1; 9 bases agree with TRBD2. CDR3 length: 19 amino acids. CDR1 is LGHNA and CDR2 is YSLEER in the germline V gene. V trimming: 0 bases; J trimming: 7 bases; junction bases outside the gene matches: 16. CDR3 sequence (DNA): TGCGCCAGCAGCCAAGATCGGTTCAGGGCTAGCGGGATGGGGAATGAGCAGTTCTTC. Protein product: CASSQDRFRASGMGNEQFF.

The chain employs TRBV18 and TRBJ2-7; TRBD2 might be the D (5 bases). Trimming stripped 5 bases from V and 1 base from J, with 21 bases between. CDR1 and CDR2 (germline): KGHSH, LQKENI. The CDR3 runs to 17 residues. Written as DNA, the CDR3 is TGTGCCAGCTCATCCTCCGTCACCGCGTGGACTTCCTACGAGCAGTACTTC. Protein: CASSSSVTAWTSYEQYF.

This chain links TRBV29-1 with TRBJ1-1; 7 bases match TRBD1. Germline V gene lookup returns CDR1 SQVTM and CDR2 ANQGSEA. Trimming at V came to 7 bases and at J to 3 bases, leaving 8 bases not matched to a gene. CDR3 length equals 13 residues. The CDR3 DNA is TGCAGCGGCAAGACAGGGATGGACACTGAAGCTTTCTTT. Protein: CSGKTGMDTEAFF.

The rearrangement links TRBV18 to TRBJ1-5; unclear D gene. The ends were cut back, 6 bases at V and 7 bases at J, with 13 bases in the middle. Germline V lookup: CDR1 KGHSH, CDR2 LQKENI. The CDR3 length is 13 residues. CDR3 sequence reads: CASSPEKPQPQHF. CDR3 nucleotides: TGTGCCAGCTCCCCCGAAAAACCCCAGCCCCAGCATTTT.

The chain has TRBV7-3 and TRBJ2-3; 7 nucleotides align to TRBD2. The CDR3 length is 14 residues. With V trimmed by 2 bases and J by 6 bases, 5 bases remained unmatched. The germline V gene encodes CDR1 SGHTA and CDR2 FQGTGA. Written as DNA, the CDR3 is TGTGCCAGCAGCTTATTTGCGGGAGAGGATACGCAGTATTTT. It translates to CASSLFAGEDTQYF.

In DNA form, the CDR3 reads TGTGCCTGGACGCAACCTGCTATCGGTGGCTACACCTTC. Protein product: CAWTQPAIGGYTF. The chain has TRBV30 and TRBJ1-2; D unresolved. Germline lookup yields CDR1 GTSNPN and CDR2 SVGIG (reference sequence). The CDR3 extends over 13 amino acids. Trimming shortened V by 4 bases and J by 7 bases, and 16 bases separated the two germline ends.

A word on this clone: One junction end does not reproduce the germline sequence, and a read error may be involved. The chain is built from TRBV28 and TRBJ1-3; D is unresolved. Germline V CDR1 and CDR2: MDHEN, SYDVKM. This CDR3 has 16 amino acids. The CDR3 protein is CASSFLTDGSGNTIYF. The CDR3 DNA sequence: TGTGCCAGCAGTTTCCTGACGGACGGCTCTGGAAACACTATATATTTT.

This chain connects TRBV5-4 to TRBJ1-1, with D hard to call. This CDR3 contains 13 residues. V was cut by 1 base and J by 1 base, with 5 bases left in between. CDR1 is SGHNT, CDR2 YYREEE, per germline (reference sequence). CDR3 region: CASSLTANTEAFF. The CDR3 region has the DNA TGTGCCAGCAGCTTGACAGCGAACACTGAAGCTTTCTTT.

This clone appeared a single time. The genes are TRBV7-9 and TRBJ1-1; D ambiguous. CDR3 length: 13 residues. V was trimmed by 2 bases and J by 0 bases, leaving 4 bases between them. The germline V gene encodes CDR1 SEHNR and CDR2 FQNEAQ (reference sequence). The CDR3 loop is CASSLRMNTEAFF. The CDR3, as DNA: TGTGCCAGCAGCTTACGGATGAACACTGAAGCTTTCTTT.

The chain recombines TRBV7-2 with TRBJ2-5, with D unclear. CDR3 size: 12 residues. Deletions cut 2 bases from V and 5 bases from J, with 6 bases between. The V gene's germline CDR1 is SGHTA and CDR2 FQGNSA. The CDR3 loop reads CASSLSLETQYF. CDR3 nucleotide sequence: TGTGCCAGCAGCTTATCCTTGGAGACCCAGTACTTC.

The CDR3, as DNA: TGTGCCAGCAGCTTGAGTGAAATAAACACTGAAGCTTTCTTT. Its protein is CASSLSEINTEAFF. The V call is TRBV5-6, the J call TRBJ1-1, with no clear D. Germline V lookup: CDR1 SGHDT, CDR2 YYEEEE. This CDR3 is built from 14 residues. Trimming stripped 1 base from V and 2 bases from J, with 9 bases between.

This clone was detected a few times. This chain links TRBV27 with TRBJ2-4; possible D gene TRBD2, 6 bases. Looked up from germline, CDR1 is MNHEY and CDR2 is SMNVEV (reference sequence). This CDR3 comprises 16 residues. V lost 5 bases to trimming and J lost 1 base, with 15 bases between them. Here the CDR3 reads CASSLSGGHAKNIQYF. DNA for the CDR3: TGTGCCAGCAGTCTCTCTGGAGGGCACGCCAAAAACATTCAGTACTTC.

The V and J genes are TRBV6-5 and TRBJ2-1; 8 bases align to TRBD2. Per the germline V gene, CDR1 is MNHEY and CDR2 is SVGAGI. The CDR3 sequence is 15 residues long. The V and J ends lost 2 bases and 4 bases, in that order; junction bases with no gene match: 4. CDR3 in DNA: TGTGCCAGCAGTTACGTCAGCGGGAGTTACAATGAGCAGTTCTTC. Protein sequence: CASSYVSGSYNEQFF.